These T cell receptor beta chains were read from a single sample in a study of Graves' ophthalmopathy and Graves' hyperthyroidism. TCRdb re-derived calls from the multiplex PCR reads in MiXCR, one entry per CDR3 protein. The sample carries around 1.1 million distinct CDR3 sequences, 36% recorded once. What was sequenced was peripheral blood or thyroid tissue (not recorded which). The receptors come from an adult man with Graves' hyperthyroidism. CDR3s include the opening cysteine and the closing phenylalanine or tryptophan. D genes are given only for firm matches. Expanded clones get a size class; other rows say once, few or many, or leave the size out.

size	D	J	V	CDR3	DNA
.	.	TRBJ2-2	TRBV2	CASRVGSSNTGELFF	TGTGCCAGCAGGGTGGGGAGTTCGAACACCGGGGAGCTGTTTTTT
.	.	TRBJ1-1	TRBV6-5	CASSSGRGKAFF	TGTGCCAGCAGTTCCGGCAGGGGTAAAGCTTTCTTT
many	TRBD1	TRBJ2-5	TRBV7-2	CASSPGQGVQETQYF	TGTGCCAGCAGCCCAGGACAGGGTGTCCAAGAGACCCAGTACTTC
many	TRBD2	TRBJ2-5	TRBV29-1	CSVVPSGRQETQYF	TGCAGCGTTGTCCCCAGCGGGAGACAAGAGACCCAGTACTTC
few	.	TRBJ1-1	TRBV4-3	CASSQLGVDVGRRTEAFF	TGCGCCAGCAGCCAACTGGGAGTGGATGTAGGGCGACGAACTGAAGCTTTCTTT
.	TRBD1	TRBJ2-6	TRBV28	CASSFQGAPGANVLTF	TGTGCCAGCAGTTTCCAGGGGGCGCCTGGGGCCAACGTCCTGACTTTC
few	TRBD1	TRBJ1-3	TRBV11-2	CASSLGTGDARLSGNTIYF	TGTGCCAGCAGCTTAGGCACAGGGGACGCACGTCTCTCTGGAAACACCATATATTTT
.	.	TRBJ2-5	TRBV5-1	CASSWQTRSETQYF	TGCGCCAGCAGCTGGCAGACTAGAAGCGAGACCCAGTACTTC
.	.	TRBJ1-1	TRBV7-9	CASSLYGENTEAFF	TGTGCCAGCAGCCTCTACGGGGAGAACACTGAAGCTTTCTTT
few	.	TRBJ1-5	TRBV9	CASSVGGYGSNQPQHF	TGTGCCAGCAGCGTGGGCGGTTACGGTAGCAATCAGCCCCAGCATTTT